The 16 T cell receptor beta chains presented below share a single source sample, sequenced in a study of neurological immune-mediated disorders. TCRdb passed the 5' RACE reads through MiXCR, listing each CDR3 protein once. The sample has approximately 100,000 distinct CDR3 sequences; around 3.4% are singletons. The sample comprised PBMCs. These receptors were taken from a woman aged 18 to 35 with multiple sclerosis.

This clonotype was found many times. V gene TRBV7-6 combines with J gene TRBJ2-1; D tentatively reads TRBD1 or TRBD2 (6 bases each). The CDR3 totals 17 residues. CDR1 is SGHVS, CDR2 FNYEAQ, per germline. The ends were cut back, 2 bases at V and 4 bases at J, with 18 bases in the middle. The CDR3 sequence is CASSLSSGGGIYNEQFF. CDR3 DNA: TGTGCCAGCAGCTTATCCTCCGGGGGCGGGATATACAATGAGCAGTTCTTC.

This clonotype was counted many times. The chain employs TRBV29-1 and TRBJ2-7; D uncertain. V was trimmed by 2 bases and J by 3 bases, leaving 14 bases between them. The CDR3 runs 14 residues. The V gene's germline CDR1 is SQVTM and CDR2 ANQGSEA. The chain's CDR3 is CSVELRDRVYEQYF. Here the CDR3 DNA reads TGCAGCGTTGAACTAAGGGATCGAGTCTACGAGCAGTACTTC.

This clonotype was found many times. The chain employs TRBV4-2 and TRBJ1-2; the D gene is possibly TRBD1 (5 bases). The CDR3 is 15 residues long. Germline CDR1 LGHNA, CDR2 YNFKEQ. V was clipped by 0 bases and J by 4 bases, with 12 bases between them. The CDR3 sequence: CASSQDPDSLYGYTF. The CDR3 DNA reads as TGTGCCAGCAGCCAAGATCCCGACAGTCTCTATGGCTACACCTTC.

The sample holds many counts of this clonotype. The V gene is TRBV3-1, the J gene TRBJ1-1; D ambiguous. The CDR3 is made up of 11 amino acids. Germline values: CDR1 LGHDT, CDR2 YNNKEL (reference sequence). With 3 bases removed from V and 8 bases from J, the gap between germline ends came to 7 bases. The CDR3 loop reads CASSQGGEAFF. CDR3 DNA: TGTGCCAGCAGCCAGGGTGGGGAAGCTTTCTTT.

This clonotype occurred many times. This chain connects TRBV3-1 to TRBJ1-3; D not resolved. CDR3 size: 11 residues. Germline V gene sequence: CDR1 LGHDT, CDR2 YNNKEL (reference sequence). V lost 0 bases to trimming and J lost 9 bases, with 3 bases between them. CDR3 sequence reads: CASSQEGTIYF. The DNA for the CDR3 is TGTGCCAGCAGCCAAGAGGGCACCATATATTTT.

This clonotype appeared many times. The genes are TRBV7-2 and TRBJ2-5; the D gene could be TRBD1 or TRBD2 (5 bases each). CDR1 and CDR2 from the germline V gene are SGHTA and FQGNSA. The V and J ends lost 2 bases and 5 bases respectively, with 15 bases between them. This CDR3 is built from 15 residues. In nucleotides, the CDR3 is TGTGCCAGCAGCTTATTCCAGGGAGCCATGGAGACCCAGTACTTC. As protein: CASSLFQGAMETQYF.

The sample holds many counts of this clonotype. In DNA, the CDR3 is TGCGCCAGCAGCCCCGCTATAGACGAGCAGTACTTC. Its translation: CASSPAIDEQYF. V and J are TRBV5-1 and TRBJ2-7; D unresolved. Germline-derived CDR1 and CDR2 are SGHRS and YFSETQ. The CDR3 consists of 12 residues. V was clipped by 4 bases and J by 5 bases, with 10 bases between them.

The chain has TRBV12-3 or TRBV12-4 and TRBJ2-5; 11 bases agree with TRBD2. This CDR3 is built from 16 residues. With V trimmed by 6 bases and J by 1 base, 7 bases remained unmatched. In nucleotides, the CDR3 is TGTGCCAGCAGGGGCGGACTAGCGGGCCCCCAAGAGACCCAGTACTTC. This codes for CASRGGLAGPQETQYF.

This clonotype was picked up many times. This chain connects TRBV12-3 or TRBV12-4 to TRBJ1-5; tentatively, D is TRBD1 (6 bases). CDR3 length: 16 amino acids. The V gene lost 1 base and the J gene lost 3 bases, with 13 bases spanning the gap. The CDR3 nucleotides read TGTGCCAGCAGTTTAGTAGGGGGGCGAGTCAATCAGCCCCAGCATTTT. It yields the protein CASSLVGGRVNQPQHF.

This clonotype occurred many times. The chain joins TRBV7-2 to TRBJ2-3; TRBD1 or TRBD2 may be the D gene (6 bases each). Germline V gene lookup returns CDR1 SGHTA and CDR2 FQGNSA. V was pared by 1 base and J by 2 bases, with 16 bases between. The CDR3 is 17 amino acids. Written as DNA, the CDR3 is TGTGCCAGCAGCTTAGAAGGGGGGCTAGTCCCCACAGATACGCAGTATTTT. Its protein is CASSLEGGLVPTDTQYF.

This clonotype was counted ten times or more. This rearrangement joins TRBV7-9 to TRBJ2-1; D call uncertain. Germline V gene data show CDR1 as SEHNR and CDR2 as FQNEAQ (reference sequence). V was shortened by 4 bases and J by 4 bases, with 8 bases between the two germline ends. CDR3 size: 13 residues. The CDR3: CASSSSTYNEQFF. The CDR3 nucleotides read TGTGCCAGCAGCTCCTCTACGTACAATGAGCAGTTCTTC.

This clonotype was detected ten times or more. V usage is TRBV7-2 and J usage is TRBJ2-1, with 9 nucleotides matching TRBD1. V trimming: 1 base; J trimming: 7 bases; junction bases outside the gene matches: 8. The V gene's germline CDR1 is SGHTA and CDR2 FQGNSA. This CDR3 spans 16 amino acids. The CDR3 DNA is TGTGCCAGCAGCTTAGTTGGGACAGGGTATGATAATGAGCAGTTCTTC. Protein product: CASSLVGTGYDNEQFF.

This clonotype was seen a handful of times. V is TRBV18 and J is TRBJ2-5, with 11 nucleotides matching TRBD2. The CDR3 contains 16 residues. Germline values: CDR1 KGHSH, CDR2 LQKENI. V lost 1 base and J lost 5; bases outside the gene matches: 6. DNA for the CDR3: TGTGCCAGCTCACCACTGAGGGGGACTAGCGGCGAGACCCAGTACTTC. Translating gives CASSPLRGTSGETQYF.

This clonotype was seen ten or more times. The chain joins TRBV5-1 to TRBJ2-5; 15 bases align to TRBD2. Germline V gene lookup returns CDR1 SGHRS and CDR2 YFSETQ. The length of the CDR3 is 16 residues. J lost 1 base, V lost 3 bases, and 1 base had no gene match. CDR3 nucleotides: TGCGCCAGCAGCTGGGGACTAGCGGGGGGCCAAGAGACCCAGTACTTC. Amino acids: CASSWGLAGGQETQYF.

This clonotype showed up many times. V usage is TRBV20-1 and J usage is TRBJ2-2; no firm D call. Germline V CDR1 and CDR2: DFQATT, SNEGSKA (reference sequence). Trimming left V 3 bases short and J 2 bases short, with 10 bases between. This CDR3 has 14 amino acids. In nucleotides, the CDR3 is TGCAGTGCTAGTGACGGGCCAAACACCGGGGAGCTGTTTTTT. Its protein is CSASDGPNTGELFF.

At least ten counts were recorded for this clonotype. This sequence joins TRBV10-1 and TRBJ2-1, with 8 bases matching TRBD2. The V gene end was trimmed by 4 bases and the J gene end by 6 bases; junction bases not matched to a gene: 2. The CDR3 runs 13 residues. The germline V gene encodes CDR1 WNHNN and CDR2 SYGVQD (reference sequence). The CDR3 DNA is TGCGCCAGCAGTGTTGCGGGGGGCAATGAGCAGTTCTTC. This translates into CASSVAGGNEQFF.